These 11 T cell receptor beta chains came from one sample sequenced in a study of blood T cells in healthy people across ages. The authors ran a second PCR of 7 to 11 cycles using a sample-barcoded 5' primer and a J-beta primer mix. One entry per CDR3 protein results from TCRdb running MiXCR on the 5' RACE reads. The sample records 850,000 to 1,100,000 distinct CDR3 sequences, around two fifths being singletons. Sequenced: blood. These receptors came from a young man in good health.

The CDR3 here is CASLGGAPEAFF. As DNA, the CDR3 is TGTGCCAGCTTGGGGGGGGCTCCTGAAGCTTTCTTT. This chain uses TRBV28 with TRBJ1-1; a possible D gene is TRBD1 (6 bases). V gave up 8 bases and J gave up 6 bases, with 13 bases separating them. The germline V gene has CDR1 MDHEN and CDR2 SYDVKM. CDR3 length: 12 residues.

CDR3 in amino acids: CSAFRTSGAAQYF. In DNA, the CDR3 is TGCAGTGCCTTCAGGACTAGCGGGGCGGCCCAGTACTTC. The chain links TRBV20-1 to TRBJ2-5; TRBD2 agrees at 12 bases. With 6 bases clipped from V and 9 bases from J, the junction kept 8 bases outside the gene matches. The CDR3 is made up of 13 amino acids. Germline V lookup: CDR1 DFQATT, CDR2 SNEGSKA (reference sequence).

This clonotype was recorded once. The V and J genes are TRBV9 and TRBJ1-5; unclear D gene. Trimming took off 0 bases at V and 7 bases at J, with 8 bases between the two ends. There are 13 residues in the CDR3. The germline V gene encodes CDR1 SGDLS and CDR2 YYNGEE. The CDR3 spells CASSVDDRQPQHF. The CDR3 coding sequence is TGTGCCAGCAGCGTAGATGATAGACAGCCCCAGCATTTT.

The chain employs TRBV27 and TRBJ2-1; tentative D call: TRBD1 (5 bases). The CDR3 sequence is 16 residues long. Germline V gene lookup returns CDR1 MNHEY and CDR2 SMNVEV (reference sequence). V lost 0 bases and J lost 5, with 14 bases in between. The CDR3 sequence: CASSLSPAGSHNEQFF. The CDR3 nucleotides are TGTGCCAGCAGTTTATCCCCGGCAGGGTCCCACAATGAGCAGTTCTTC.

V gene TRBV7-9 combines with J gene TRBJ2-7; TRBD1 or TRBD2 may be the D gene (6 bases each). The CDR3 has 13 residues. The V gene's germline CDR1 is SEHNR and CDR2 FQNEAQ (reference sequence). Trimming removed 5 bases at V and 2 bases at J, with 10 bases between. Here the CDR3 DNA reads TGTGCCAGCAGCCCTCGGGGGCCCTACGAGCAGTACTTC. This gives the protein CASSPRGPYEQYF.

This clonotype was seen ten or more times. V gene TRBV6-2 or TRBV6-3 combines with J gene TRBJ1-1, with D unclear. The CDR3 contains 13 residues. The V gene lost 6 bases and the J gene lost 1 base, with 9 bases spanning the gap. CDR1 is MNHEY, CDR2 SVGEGT, per germline. The CDR3 DNA reads as TGTGCCAGCAGCCTAATCCCGAACACTGAAGCTTTCTTT. Protein product: CASSLIPNTEAFF.

This clonotype has just one count. V is TRBV6-2 or TRBV6-3 and J is TRBJ1-5; D uncertain. Germline CDR1 is MNHEY and CDR2 is SVGEGT. The CDR3 has 14 residues. Trimming left V 8 bases short and J 3 bases short, with 14 bases between. This CDR3 is CASQNSAVNQPQHF. The DNA of the CDR3 is TGTGCCAGCCAAAACAGTGCCGTCAATCAGCCCCAGCATTTT.

The chain recombines TRBV7-2 with TRBJ2-1; tentatively, D is TRBD1 (6 bases). Looked up from germline, CDR1 is SGHTA and CDR2 is FQGNSA. The CDR3 contains 16 residues. Trimming removed 3 bases from V and 0 bases from J, with 12 bases in between. The CDR3 spells CASSLEQGSSYNEQFF. The CDR3 nucleotides are TGTGCCAGCAGCTTGGAGCAGGGGTCCTCCTACAATGAGCAGTTCTTC.

V and J are TRBV20-1 and TRBJ2-5, with 10 bases matching TRBD2. The CDR3 is 14 residues long. J gave up 11 bases and V 6 bases, and 15 bases lay outside the gene matches. Germline CDR1 reads DFQATT; CDR2 reads SNEGSKA (reference sequence). The CDR3 sequence is CSALTSGLGNEQYF. The CDR3 DNA reads as TGCAGTGCCCTGACTAGCGGGTTGGGCAATGAGCAGTACTTC.

In this sample, this clonotype turned up a few times. The chain uses TRBV12-3 or TRBV12-4 and TRBJ2-5; perhaps TRBD2 as D (5 bases). Deletions cut 4 bases from V and 3 bases from J, with 12 bases between. The CDR3 runs to 14 residues. The CDR3 spells CASSSSGGKETQYF. In DNA, the CDR3 is TGTGCCAGCAGTTCCTCAGGAGGCAAAGAGACCCAGTACTTC.

This clonotype was counted a few times. The chain recombines TRBV12-3 or TRBV12-4 with TRBJ1-4, with 10 nucleotides matching TRBD1. This CDR3 comprises 14 residues. V trimming: 6 bases; J trimming: 8 bases; junction bases outside the gene matches: 6. The CDR3 nucleotides read TGTGCCAGCAGCCGGGACAGGGGCTCCGAAAAACTGTTTTTT. It translates to CASSRDRGSEKLFF.